The T cell receptor beta chain described here comes from a study of response to subunit inactivated influenza vaccine. TCRdb used MiXCR to reprocess the RT-PCR reads, holding one entry per CDR3 protein. The top ten hold approximately 8.4% of the sample, which has a few hundred thousand distinct CDR3 sequences, 12% seen once. Trimming cost V 0 bases and J 6 bases; bases outside gene matches: 10. CDR1 and CDR2 (germline): MNHNS, SASEGT. The CDR3 contains 17 residues. This clonotype was detected only a few times. Antigen unknown. Study-wide findings and caveats: It was suggested by the authors that few new T cells are recruited by each seasonal influenza vaccination.

The chain links TRBV6-1 to TRBJ2-1; TRBD1 aligns across 8 bases. The clonotype was recovered from a man aged 45-65 years who received an inactivated influenza vaccine. Here the sequenced sample was non-naive T cells sorted from PBMCs, taken around two weeks before vaccination. CDR3 protein: CASSEAHGQGASNEQFF. DNA of the CDR3: TGTGCCAGCAGTGAAGCCCATGGGCAGGGGGCTAGCAATGAGCAGTTCTTC.